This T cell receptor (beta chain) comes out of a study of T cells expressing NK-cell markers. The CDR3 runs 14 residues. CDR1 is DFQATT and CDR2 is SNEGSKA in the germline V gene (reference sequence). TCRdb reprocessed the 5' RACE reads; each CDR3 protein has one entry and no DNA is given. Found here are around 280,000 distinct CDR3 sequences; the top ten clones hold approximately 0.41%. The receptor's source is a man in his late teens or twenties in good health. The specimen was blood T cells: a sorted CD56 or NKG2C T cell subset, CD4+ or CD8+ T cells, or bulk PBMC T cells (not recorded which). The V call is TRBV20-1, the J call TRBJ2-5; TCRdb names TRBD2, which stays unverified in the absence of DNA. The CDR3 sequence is CSAVPPSGQETQYF.